The rows below give T cell receptor beta chains drawn from one sample of a study of blood T cells in healthy people across ages. TCRdb independently ran MiXCR on the 5' RACE reads; one entry per CDR3 protein. The sample holds about 650,000 distinct CDR3 sequences, 32% seen once. Input material: blood. These receptors all come from a woman older than 75 in good health. Both conserved end residues are part of each CDR3.

TRBV20-1 | CSAVGTAPGNEQFF
TRBV6-2/TRBV6-3 | CASRDGTSTDTQYF
TRBV14 | CASSQLQGTPTDTQYF
TRBV5-1 | CASSLVRILSFGYSNQPQHF
TRBV3-1 | CASSQDGAPRTDTQYF
TRBV6-6 | CASMRGGQETQYF
TRBV5-1 | CASSYTSGGYNEQFF
TRBV2 | CASSVDATSGSYNEQFF
TRBV6-1 | CASRGQTFSYEQYF
TRBV27 | CASSKHWTGRRAYEQYF
TRBV18 | CASSPRGLGTEAFF
TRBV7-2 | CASSPTAGLVVGEQYF
TRBV9 | CASSATFSGTTYGYTF
TRBV7-7 | CASSRGEEQYF
TRBV6-6 | CASSYVLSTDTQYF
TRBV5-1 | CASSQGDPYNEQFF
TRBV20-1 | CSARTVGNEQFF
TRBV7-2 | CASSYSGAPNYGYTF
TRBV6-2/TRBV6-3 | CASSYLTGAGANVLTF
TRBV24-1 | CATSDSTGRGYTF
TRBV27 | CASSPRTGLRFGELFF
TRBV27 | CASSPIAGGPTDTQYF
TRBV7-2 | CASSLDGAYSYEQYF
TRBV21-1 | CASSLRDTYLLEKDFDLIQYF
TRBV11-2 | CASSLGSLAKTIQYF
TRBV12-5 | CASGFASGGADTGELFF
TRBV7-8 | CASSANRVGTEAFF
TRBV20-1 | CSARVQRGSPDTQYF
TRBV7-2 | CASSEGLGGYTF
TRBV27 | CASSLSYRVIGEKLFF
TRBV4-3 | CASSHGLVPSSYNEQFF
TRBV20-1 | CSAYTDTQYF
TRBV7-2 | CASSLWARLGPQETQYF
TRBV6-1 | CASSEVDRGRDYGYTF
TRBV20-1 | CSASRGTKSYEQYF
TRBV20-1 | CSASPTGGFQPQHF
TRBV9 | CASSLSPRETQYF
TRBV6-1 | CASSERRDRGDEQYF
TRBV7-2 | CASSPGPGGSDTQYF
TRBV5-1 | CASSPCGGNNYGYTF
TRBV5-1 | CASSPELAGGPDTQYF
TRBV2 | CASRLAGGVNEQYF
TRBV5-1 | CASSPGLANQETQYF
TRBV7-9 | CANSLGDRRDRGTTNEKLFF
TRBV28 | CASTQGRNQPPHF
TRBV27 | CASSSAGYNSPLHF
TRBV20-1 | CSASQGLGVYEQYF
TRBV19 | CASSTTRVRETQYF
TRBV7-2 | CASSLAIENTGELFF
TRBV12-5 | CASGLEGLAPNEQFF
TRBV4-3 | CASSQDKPGGPPDAQYF
TRBV20-1 | CSASLLGEDTQYF
TRBV6-6 | CASQHSDGDNEQFF